The subject of this entry is one TCR beta chain. This sample is part of a study of blood T cell repertoires in COVID-19. Study-wide background: In each case, the material was cDNA or gDNA derived from T cells, B-cell-depleted T cells, or PBMCs.

The V gene lost 1 base and the J gene lost 11 bases, with 8 bases spanning the gap. The length of the CDR3 is 12 residues. Germline CDR1 is KGHDR and CDR2 is SFDVKD. Repertoires were generated with immunoSEQ multiplex PCR, while TCRdb's copy carries only in-frame clones and drops some. This sample has 150,000 to 160,000 clones, with about 88% found just once. The V call is TRBV24-1, the J call TRBJ2-1, with TRBD1 as a possible D gene (5 bases). Sequencing was done on a sample of peripheral blood. The TCR comes from a woman between 65 and 79 years old with acute or convalescent COVID-19. DNA of the CDR3: TGTGCCACCAGTGATTTTACAGGTCAGCAGTTCTTC. Translation gives CATSDFTGQQFF.